Ten or more counts support the clone carrying this T cell receptor beta chain. Its specificity is unknown. The junction shows a germline mismatch at one end, possibly a read error. The germline CDR1 and CDR2 sequences are SGHRS and YFSETQ. The CDR3 contains 14 residues. Per sample, a minimum of 7 million PBMCs were isolated. This record belongs to a study of blood T cells in healthy people across ages. Findings and limits, study-wide: As age increased, TCR beta diversity per million T cells fell in a roughly linear fashion.

A second PCR of 7 to 11 cycles used a sample-barcoded 5' primer and a J-beta primer mix. No fewer than 2.5 million CDR3-containing paired-end reads came from each sample. TCRdb used MiXCR to reprocess the 5' RACE reads, holding one entry per CDR3 protein. The sample lists about 1,600,000 distinct CDR3 sequences, around two fifths occurring once. Sequencing was done on a sample of blood. V and J are TRBV5-1 and TRBJ2-7; no clear D gene. This receptor was taken from a woman between 18 and 29 years old in good health. The CDR3 is CASSLGRSSYEQYF. The CDR3 DNA reads as TGTGCCAGCAGTTTAGGGCGGAGCTCCTACGAGCAGTACTTC.